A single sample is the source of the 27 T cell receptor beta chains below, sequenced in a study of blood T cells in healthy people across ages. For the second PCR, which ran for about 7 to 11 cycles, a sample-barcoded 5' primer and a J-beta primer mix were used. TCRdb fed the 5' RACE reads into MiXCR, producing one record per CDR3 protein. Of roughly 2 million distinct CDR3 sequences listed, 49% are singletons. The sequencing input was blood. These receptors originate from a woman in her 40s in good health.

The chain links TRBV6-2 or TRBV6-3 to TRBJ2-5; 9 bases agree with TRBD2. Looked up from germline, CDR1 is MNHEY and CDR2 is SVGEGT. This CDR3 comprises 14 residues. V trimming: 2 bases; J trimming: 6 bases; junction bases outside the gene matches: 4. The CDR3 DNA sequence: TGTGCCAGCAGTTACGTTAGCGGGGGACAGACCCAGTACTTC. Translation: CASSYVSGGQTQYF.

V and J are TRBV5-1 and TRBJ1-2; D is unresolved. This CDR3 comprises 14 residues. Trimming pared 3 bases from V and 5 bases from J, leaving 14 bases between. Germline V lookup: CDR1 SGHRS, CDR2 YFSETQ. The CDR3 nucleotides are TGCGCCAGCAGCTCCGAATGGCAGCGTTATGGCTACACCTTC. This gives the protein CASSSEWQRYGYTF.

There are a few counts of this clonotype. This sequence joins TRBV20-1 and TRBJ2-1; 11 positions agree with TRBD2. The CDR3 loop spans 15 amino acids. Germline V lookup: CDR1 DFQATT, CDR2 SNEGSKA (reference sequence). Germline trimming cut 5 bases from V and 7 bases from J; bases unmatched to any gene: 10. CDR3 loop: CSAGPYSGGENEQFF. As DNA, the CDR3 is TGCAGTGCTGGACCTTATAGCGGGGGGGAAAATGAGCAGTTCTTC.

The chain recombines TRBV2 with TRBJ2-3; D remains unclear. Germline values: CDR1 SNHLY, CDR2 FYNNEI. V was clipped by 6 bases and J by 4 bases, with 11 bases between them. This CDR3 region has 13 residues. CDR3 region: CASRTGRPDTQYF. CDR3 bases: TGTGCCAGCAGGACCGGACGTCCAGATACGCAGTATTTT.

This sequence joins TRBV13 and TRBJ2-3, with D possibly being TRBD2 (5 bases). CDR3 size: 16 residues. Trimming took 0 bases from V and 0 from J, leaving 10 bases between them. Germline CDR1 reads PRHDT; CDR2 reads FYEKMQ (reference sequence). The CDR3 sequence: CASSLGLLGSTDTQYF. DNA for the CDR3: TGTGCCAGCAGCTTAGGCCTACTAGGAAGCACAGATACGCAGTATTTT.

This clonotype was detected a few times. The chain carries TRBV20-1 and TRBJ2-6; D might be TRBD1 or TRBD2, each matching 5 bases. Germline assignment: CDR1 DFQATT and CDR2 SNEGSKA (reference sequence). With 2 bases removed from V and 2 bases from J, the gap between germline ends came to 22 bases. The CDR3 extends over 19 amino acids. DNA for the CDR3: TGCAGTGCTAGAACTCAGGGAGCAGGTGATCCGGCTGGGGCCAACGTCCTGACTTTC. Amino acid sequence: CSARTQGAGDPAGANVLTF.

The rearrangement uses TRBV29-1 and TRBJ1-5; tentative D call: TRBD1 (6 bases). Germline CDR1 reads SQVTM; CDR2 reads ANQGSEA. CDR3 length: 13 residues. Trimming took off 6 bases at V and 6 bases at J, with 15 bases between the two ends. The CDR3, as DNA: TGCAGCGTCCTGACAGGCGGGGGTCAGCCCCAGCATTTT. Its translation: CSVLTGGGQPQHF.

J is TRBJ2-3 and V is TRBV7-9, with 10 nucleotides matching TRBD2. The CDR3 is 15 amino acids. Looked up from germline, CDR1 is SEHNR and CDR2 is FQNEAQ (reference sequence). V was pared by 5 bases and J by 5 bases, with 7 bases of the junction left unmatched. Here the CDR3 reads CASSETGTSVDTQYF. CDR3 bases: TGTGCCAGCAGCGAAACCGGGACTAGCGTAGATACGCAGTATTTT.

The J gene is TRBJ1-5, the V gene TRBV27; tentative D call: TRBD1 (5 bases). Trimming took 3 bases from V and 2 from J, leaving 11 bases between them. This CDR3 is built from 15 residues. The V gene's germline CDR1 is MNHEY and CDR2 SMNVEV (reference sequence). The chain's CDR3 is CASSFGREGNQPQHF. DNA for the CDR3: TGTGCCAGCAGTTTCGGCAGGGAGGGCAATCAGCCCCAGCATTTT.

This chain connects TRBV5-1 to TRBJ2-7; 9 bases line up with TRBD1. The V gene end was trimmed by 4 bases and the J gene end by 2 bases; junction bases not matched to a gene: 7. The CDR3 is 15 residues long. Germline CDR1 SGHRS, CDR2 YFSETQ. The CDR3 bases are TGCGCCAGCAGCCCTGGACAGGGGCCTACCTACGAGCAGTACTTC. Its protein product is CASSPGQGPTYEQYF.

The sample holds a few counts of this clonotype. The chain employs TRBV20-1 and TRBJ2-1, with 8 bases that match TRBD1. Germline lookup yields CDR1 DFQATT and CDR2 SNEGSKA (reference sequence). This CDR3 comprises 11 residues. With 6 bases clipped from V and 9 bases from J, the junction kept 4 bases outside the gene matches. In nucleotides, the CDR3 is TGCAGTGCAAGGACAGGGACTGAGCAGTTCTTC. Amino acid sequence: CSARTGTEQFF.

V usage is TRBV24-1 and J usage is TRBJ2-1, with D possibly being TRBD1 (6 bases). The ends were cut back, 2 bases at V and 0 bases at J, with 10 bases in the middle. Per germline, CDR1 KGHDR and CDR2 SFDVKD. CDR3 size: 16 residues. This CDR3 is CATSDSRGFSYNEQFF. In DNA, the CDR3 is TGTGCCACCAGTGATTCCAGGGGATTCTCCTACAATGAGCAGTTCTTC.

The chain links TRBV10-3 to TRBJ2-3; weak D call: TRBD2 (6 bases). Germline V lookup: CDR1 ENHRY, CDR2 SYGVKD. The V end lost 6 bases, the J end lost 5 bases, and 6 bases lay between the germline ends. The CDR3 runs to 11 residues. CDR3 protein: CAIRGGDTQYF. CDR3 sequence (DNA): TGTGCCATCAGGGGGGGAGATACGCAGTATTTT.

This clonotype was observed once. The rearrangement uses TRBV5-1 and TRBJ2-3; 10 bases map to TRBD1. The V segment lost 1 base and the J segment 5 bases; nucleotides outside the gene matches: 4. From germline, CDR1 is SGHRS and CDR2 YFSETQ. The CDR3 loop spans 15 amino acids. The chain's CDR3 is CASSLTGTGVDTQYF. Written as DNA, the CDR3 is TGCGCCAGCAGCTTGACCGGGACAGGGGTAGATACGCAGTATTTT. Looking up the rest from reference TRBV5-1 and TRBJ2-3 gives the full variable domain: KAGVTQTPRYLIKTRGQQVTLSCSPISGHRSVSWYQQTPGQGLQFLFEYFSETQRNKGNFPGRFSGRQFSNSRSEMNVSTLELGDSALYLCASSLTGTGVDTQYFGPGTRLTVL.

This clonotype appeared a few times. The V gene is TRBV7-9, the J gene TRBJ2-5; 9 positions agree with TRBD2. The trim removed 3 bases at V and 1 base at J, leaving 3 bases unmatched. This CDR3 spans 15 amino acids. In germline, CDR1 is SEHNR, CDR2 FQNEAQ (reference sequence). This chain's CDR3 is CASSFEGLAQETQYF. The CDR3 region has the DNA TGTGCCAGCAGCTTCGAGGGACTAGCCCAAGAGACCCAGTACTTC.

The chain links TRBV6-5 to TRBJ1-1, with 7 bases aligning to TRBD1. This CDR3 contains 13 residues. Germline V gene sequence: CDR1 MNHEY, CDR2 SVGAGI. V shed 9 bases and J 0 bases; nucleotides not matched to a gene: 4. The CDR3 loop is CASIGGMNTEAFF. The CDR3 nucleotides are TGTGCCAGTATAGGGGGCATGAACACTGAAGCTTTCTTT.

The CDR3 reads CSVEAGPRYGYTF. The CDR3 region has the DNA TGCAGCGTTGAGGCGGGCCCGCGCTATGGCTACACCTTC. The genes are TRBV29-1 and TRBJ1-2; D is undetermined. This CDR3 is built from 13 residues. V was shortened by 3 bases and J by 4 bases, with 12 bases between the two germline ends. Per germline, CDR1 SQVTM and CDR2 ANQGSEA.

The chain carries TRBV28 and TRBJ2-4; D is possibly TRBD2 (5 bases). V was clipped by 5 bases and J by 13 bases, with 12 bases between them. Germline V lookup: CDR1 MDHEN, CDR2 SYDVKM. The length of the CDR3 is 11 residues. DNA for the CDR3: TGTGCCAGCAGTACGTTTGGGGAGCAGTACTTC. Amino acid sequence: CASSTFGEQYF.

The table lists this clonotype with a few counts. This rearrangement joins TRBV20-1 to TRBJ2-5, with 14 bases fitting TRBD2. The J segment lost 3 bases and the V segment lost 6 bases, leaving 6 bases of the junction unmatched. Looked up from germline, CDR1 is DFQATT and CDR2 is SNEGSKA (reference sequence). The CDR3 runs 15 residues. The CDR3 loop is CSAGTSGGLEETQYF. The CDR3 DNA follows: TGCAGTGCGGGGACTAGCGGGGGCTTAGAAGAGACCCAGTACTTC.

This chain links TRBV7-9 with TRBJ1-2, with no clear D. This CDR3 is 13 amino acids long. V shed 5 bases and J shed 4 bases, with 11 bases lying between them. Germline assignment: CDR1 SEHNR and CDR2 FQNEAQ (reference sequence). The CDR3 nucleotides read TGTGCCAGCAGCCATTACCAACTCTATGGCTACACCTTC. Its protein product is CASSHYQLYGYTF.

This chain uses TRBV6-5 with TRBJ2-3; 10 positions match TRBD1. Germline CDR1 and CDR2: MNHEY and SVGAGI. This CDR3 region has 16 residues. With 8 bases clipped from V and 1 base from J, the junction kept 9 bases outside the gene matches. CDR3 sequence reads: CASQPGTGVGTDTQYF. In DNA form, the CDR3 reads TGTGCCAGCCAACCAGGGACAGGGGTGGGCACAGATACGCAGTATTTT.

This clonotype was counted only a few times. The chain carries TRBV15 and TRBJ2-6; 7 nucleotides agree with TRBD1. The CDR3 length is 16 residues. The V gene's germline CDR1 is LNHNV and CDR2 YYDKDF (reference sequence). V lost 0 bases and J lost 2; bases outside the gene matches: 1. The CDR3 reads CATSRDGQAGANVLTF. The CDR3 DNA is TGTGCCACCAGCAGAGATGGACAGGCTGGGGCCAACGTCCTGACTTTC.

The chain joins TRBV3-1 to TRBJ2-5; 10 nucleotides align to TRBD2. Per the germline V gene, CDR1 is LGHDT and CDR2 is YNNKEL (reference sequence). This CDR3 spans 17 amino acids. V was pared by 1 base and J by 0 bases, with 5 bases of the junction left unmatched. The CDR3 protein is CASSQGKRGGYQETQYF. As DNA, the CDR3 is TGTGCCAGCAGCCAAGGGAAGCGGGGGGGGTACCAAGAGACCCAGTACTTC.

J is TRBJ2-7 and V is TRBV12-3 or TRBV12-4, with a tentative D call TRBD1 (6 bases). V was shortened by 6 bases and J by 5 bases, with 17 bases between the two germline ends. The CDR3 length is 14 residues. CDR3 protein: CASSQTGPGDEQYF. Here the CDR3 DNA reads TGTGCCAGCAGCCAGACAGGACCTGGGGACGAGCAGTACTTC.

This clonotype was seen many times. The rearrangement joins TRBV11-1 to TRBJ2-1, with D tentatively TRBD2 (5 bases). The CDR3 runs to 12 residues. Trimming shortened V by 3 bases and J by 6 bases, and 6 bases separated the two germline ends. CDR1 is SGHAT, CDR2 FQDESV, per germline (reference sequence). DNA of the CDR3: TGTGCCAGCAGCTTCACTAGCAATGAGCAGTTCTTC. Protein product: CASSFTSNEQFF.

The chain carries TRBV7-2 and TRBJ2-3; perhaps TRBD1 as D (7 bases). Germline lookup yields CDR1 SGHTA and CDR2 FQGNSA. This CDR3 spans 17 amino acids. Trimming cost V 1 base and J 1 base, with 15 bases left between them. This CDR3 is CASSLVGGGVGTDTQYF. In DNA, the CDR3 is TGTGCCAGCAGCTTAGTAGGGGGCGGGGTCGGCACAGATACGCAGTATTTT.

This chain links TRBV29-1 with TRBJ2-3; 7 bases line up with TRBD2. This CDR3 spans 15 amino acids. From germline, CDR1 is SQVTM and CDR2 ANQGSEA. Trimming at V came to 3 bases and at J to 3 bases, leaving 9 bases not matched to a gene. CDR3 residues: CSVDAGERKTDTQYF. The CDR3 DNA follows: TGCAGCGTTGATGCGGGGGAGCGAAAGACAGATACGCAGTATTTT.